This TCR beta chain was sequenced for a study of T cell changes during pregnancy in multiple sclerosis. Germline values: CDR1 KGHSH, CDR2 LQKENI. The CDR3 has 15 residues. V trimming: 6 bases; J trimming: 5 bases; junction bases outside the gene matches: 3. Only in-frame clones appear in the TCRdb table, and some are missing; sequencing was by immunoSEQ multiplex PCR. The sample consists of some 27,000 clones, 89% of them appearing once. The material was CD4+ T cells from peripheral blood mononuclear cells, obtained in the second trimester of pregnancy. This clonotype was obtained from a female donor with multiple sclerosis, enrolled in a pregnancy study. This chain links TRBV18 with TRBJ2-1; 14 nucleotides line up with TRBD2. The CDR3 DNA reads as TGTGCCAGCTCTCGGGGACTAGCGGGGGACAATGAGCAGTTCTTC. Protein: CASSRGLAGDNEQFF.